This is a list of T cell receptor beta chains from one sample in a study of graft-versus-host responses after intestinal transplantation. Produced via immunoSEQ multiplex PCR; TCRdb's table is partial and in-frame only. The table has 78,000 or so clones, 80% to 90% seen once; the top ten hold over 7%. No antigen has been assigned to these receptors. The material sequenced was unstimulated CD8+ T cells sorted from spleen or lymph node cells, taken before transplant. Every receptor here comes from a human donor who was the organ donor for an intestinal transplant. CDR3s include the opening cysteine and the closing phenylalanine or tryptophan. The D gene is left open where the match is weak. For some rows the clone size is stated as once, few or many, or as a class when expanded; others skip it.

d_call j_call v_call clone_size cdr3_aa cdr3_nt
TRBD1 TRBJ2-5 TRBV7-2 - CASSLVETGGWLGTQYF TGTGCCAGCAGCTTAGTAGAGACAGGGGGATGGTTAGGGACCCAGTACTTC
- TRBJ2-2 TRBV5-6 - CASSLGMGGGHTGELFF TGTGCCAGCAGCTTGGGGATGGGAGGGGGACACACCGGGGAGCTGTTTTTT
- TRBJ2-7 TRBV5-8 - CASSSPLAYSYEQYF TGTGCCAGCAGTTCCCCGCTGGCTTACTCCTACGAGCAGTACTTC
- TRBJ2-7 TRBV15 - CATSRGPGDEQYF TGTGCCACCAGCAGAGGCCCGGGGGACGAGCAGTACTTC
- TRBJ2-3 TRBV4-1 - CASSQVQGTDTQYF TGCGCCAGCAGCCAAGTCCAGGGGACAGATACGCAGTATTTT
- TRBJ1-4 TRBV27 - CASSLSASTNEKLFF TGTGCCAGCAGTTTATCTGCCTCAACTAATGAAAAACTGTTTTTT
TRBD1 TRBJ1-5 TRBV7-9 once CASSSNDRGRSGNQPQHF TGTGCCAGCAGCTCAAACGACAGGGGGAGGTCGGGCAATCAGCCCCAGCATTTT
- TRBJ1-2 TRBV28 few CASSLPLGQPYGYTF TGTGCCAGCAGTTTACCTCTCGGACAACCCTATGGCTACACCTTC
TRBD2 TRBJ2-7 TRBV6-4 - CASSYFSGASYEQYF TGTGCCAGCAGCTATTTTAGCGGGGCCTCCTACGAGCAGTACTTC
TRBD2 TRBJ2-1 TRBV7-3 - CASSIYSGGEYNEQFF TGTGCCAGCAGCATCTATAGCGGGGGGGAATACAATGAGCAGTTCTTC
TRBD1 TRBJ2-7 TRBV10-2 - CASTRGPTLHEQYF TGCGCCAGCACTAGGGGGCCTACCCTCCACGAGCAGTACTTC
- TRBJ1-5 TRBV6-5 - CASSLTRVINQPQHF TGTGCCAGCAGCCTCACCCGGGTTATCAATCAGCCCCAGCATTTT
- TRBJ2-1 TRBV19 - CASSIAGSSYNEQFF TGTGCCAGTAGTATAGCGGGAAGCTCCTACAATGAGCAGTTCTTC
TRBD2 TRBJ2-2 TRBV6-1 - CASSVLAGGPTANTGELFF TGTGCCAGCAGTGTACTAGCGGGGGGGCCAACAGCGAACACCGGGGAGCTGTTTTTT
- TRBJ2-1 TRBV6-4 - CASSVDPSPYNEQFF TGTGCCAGCAGTGTAGACCCAAGCCCCTACAATGAGCAGTTCTTC
- TRBJ2-1 TRBV4-2 - CASSQDYERTVHYNEQFF TGTGCCAGCAGCCAAGATTATGAGCGGACCGTCCACTACAATGAGCAGTTCTTC
- TRBJ2-2 TRBV6-6 - CASSYSGTGELFF TGTGCCAGCAGTTACTCAGGGACCGGGGAGCTGTTTTTT
TRBD2 TRBJ2-7 TRBV6-5 - CASSLAGETYEQYF TGTGCCAGTAGCTTAGCGGGGGAAACCTACGAGCAGTACTTC
- TRBJ2-5 TRBV2 once CASSDSRMETQYF TGTGCCAGCAGTGACAGCCGGATGGAGACCCAGTACTTC
- TRBJ2-3 TRBV18 - CASSPPADTQYF TGTGCCAGCTCACCACCGGCAGATACGCAGTATTTT
TRBD1 TRBJ1-1 TRBV4-2 - CASSQGQLILYSEAFF TGTGCCAGCAGCCAGGGACAGTTAATTTTATATTCTGAAGCTTTCTTT
- TRBJ2-5 TRBV7-9 - CASSETSRQETQYF TGTGCCAGCAGCGAGACTAGTCGACAAGAGACCCAGTACTTC
- TRBJ2-1 TRBV2 - CASSARGWVWNEQFF TGTGCCAGCTCCGCTCGGGGTTGGGTTTGGAATGAGCAGTTCTTC
TRBD1 TRBJ1-1 TRBV10-3 - CAISPGGTEAFF TGTGCCATCAGCCCAGGGGGCACTGAAGCTTTCTTT
- TRBJ2-5 TRBV5-4 - CASSLDLGEQETQYF TGTGCCAGCAGCTTGGATTTGGGAGAGCAAGAGACCCAGTACTTC
TRBD1 TRBJ1-1 TRBV7-9 - CASSRQGADTEAFF TGTGCCAGCAGCCGACAGGGGGCGGACACTGAAGCTTTCTTT
- TRBJ1-1 TRBV4-2 - CASSQERTALTEAFF TGTGCCAGCAGCCAAGAGAGGACAGCTCTCACTGAAGCTTTCTTT
- TRBJ1-5 TRBV4-1 - CASSQDVYQPQHF TGCGCCAGCAGCCAAGATGTTTATCAGCCCCAGCATTTT
- TRBJ1-6 TRBV5-8 - CASSPYHSSYNSPLHF TGTGCCAGCAGCCCCTACCACAGCTCCTATAATTCACCCCTCCACTTT
- TRBJ2-5 TRBV28 - CASSLCPISNRDQYF TGTGCCAGCAGTTTATGCCCGATATCTAATCGGGACCAGTACTTC
TRBD2 TRBJ2-3 TRBV4-2 once CASSQGGGSTDTQYF TGTGCCAGCAGCCAAGGCGGGGGGTCCACAGATACGCAGTATTTT
- TRBJ1-2 TRBV4-1 - CASSQVAELDYGYTF TGCGCCAGCAGCCAAGTGGCAGAGTTAGACTATGGCTACACCTTC
- TRBJ1-5 TRBV11-3 - CASSVDRSSNQPQHF TGTGCCAGCAGTGTCGACAGGTCCTCTAATCAGCCCCAGCATTTT
- TRBJ1-6 TRBV6-1 - CASSEHTSDFNSPLHF TGTGCCAGCAGTGAACATACCAGCGACTTTAATTCACCCCTCCACTTT
TRBD1 TRBJ1-5 TRBV4-1 - CASSQRDSGSWPQHF TGCGCCAGCAGCCAAAGGGACAGTGGATCTTGGCCCCAGCATTTT
- TRBJ1-1 TRBV4-2 - CASSNGFLNTEAFF TGTGCCAGCAGCAATGGGTTTTTGAACACTGAAGCTTTCTTT
- TRBJ1-4 TRBV5-1 - CASSPAEVNEKLFF TGCGCCAGCAGCCCGGCGGAGGTAAATGAAAAACTGTTTTTT
- TRBJ2-1 TRBV7-8 - CASSQLGTSQSYNEQFF TGTGCCAGCAGCCAACTCGGGACCTCTCAATCCTACAATGAGCAGTTCTTC
- TRBJ1-1 TRBV7-9 - CASSFGGIGEAFF TGTGCCAGCAGCTTCGGGGGAATAGGTGAAGCTTTCTTT
- TRBJ2-1 TRBV7-6 - CASSSYAVSSYNEQFF TGTGCCAGCAGCTCATACGCCGTGTCTTCCTACAATGAGCAGTTCTTC
- TRBJ2-1 TRBV27 - CASSPGYNNEQFF TGTGCCAGCAGTCCCGGATATAACAATGAGCAGTTCTTC
- TRBJ1-2 TRBV28 - CASSSPGKSYGYTF TGTGCCAGCAGTTCTCCCGGGAAATCGTATGGCTACACCTTC
TRBD2 TRBJ2-2 TRBV2 - CASSESGGGGKAGELFF TGTGCCAGCAGTGAGTCAGGCGGCGGGGGGAAAGCCGGGGAGCTGTTTTTT
TRBD1 TRBJ1-2 TRBV6-5 - CASRPDSGTGFGYTF TGTGCCAGCAGACCCGACTCCGGGACAGGATTTGGCTACACCTTC
- TRBJ2-5 TRBV7-9 - CASSLPSGAEETQYF TGTGCCAGCAGCTTACCCTCAGGGGCTGAAGAGACCCAGTACTTC
TRBD1 TRBJ1-2 TRBV4-1 - CASSQTDGEGARANYGYTF TGCGCCAGCAGCCAAACCGACGGTGAGGGGGCCCGAGCTAACTATGGCTACACCTTC
TRBD1 TRBJ2-3 TRBV5-1 - CASSLLSGGGDTQYF TGCGCCAGCAGCTTATTGTCAGGGGGCGGGGATACGCAGTATTTT
- TRBJ2-7 TRBV2 - CAGMVTGLYEQYF TGTGCCGGCATGGTGACGGGGCTTTACGAGCAGTACTTC
- TRBJ2-2 TRBV9 - CASSGVGILKTGELFF TGTGCCAGCAGCGGGGTTGGGATTTTAAAAACCGGGGAGCTGTTTTTT
- TRBJ1-1 TRBV28 few CASQFGRGGFLNTEAFF TGTGCCAGCCAGTTTGGAAGGGGAGGCTTTCTTAACACTGAAGCTTTCTTT
- TRBJ2-5 TRBV4-2 once CASSQVRQETQYF TGTGCCAGCAGCCAAGTACGTCAAGAGACCCAGTACTTC
- TRBJ2-7 TRBV5-6 - CASSLSSYEQYF TGTGCCAGCAGCTTGAGCTCCTACGAGCAGTACTTC
- TRBJ1-2 TRBV6-6 - CASKSKEGGYTF TGTGCCAGCAAAAGCAAGGAGGGTGGCTACACCTTC
TRBD2 TRBJ2-3 TRBV4-2 - CASSSDGVAGGSTDTQYF TGTGCCAGCAGCTCAGATGGGGTCGCGGGGGGGAGCACAGATACGCAGTATTTT
TRBD1 TRBJ2-3 TRBV15 once CATSRGQGATDTQYF TGTGCCACCAGCAGAGGACAGGGGGCAACAGATACGCAGTATTTT
- TRBJ1-2 TRBV2 - CASSEPGRTTNYGYTF TGTGCCAGCAGTGAACCTGGCAGGACCACTAACTATGGCTACACCTTC
- TRBJ1-6 TRBV2 - CASSEPSAEGSPLHF TGTGCCAGCAGTGAACCCTCGGCAGAGGGTTCACCCCTCCACTTT
- TRBJ2-5 TRBV15 - CATSRDLEETQYF TGTGCCACCAGCAGAGATCTTGAAGAGACCCAGTACTTC